A single T cell receptor (beta chain) is shown here with its context. Germline values: CDR1 LGHNA, CDR2 YNFKEQ. CDR3 length: 21 residues. V shed 0 bases, J shed 2 bases, and the junction held 11 bases outside the gene matches. The record originates from a study of OX40 agonist ivuxolimab in advanced cancers. Clones were sequenced by immunoSEQ multiplex PCR, and TCRdb holds only the in-frame ones, with some missing. The repertoire consists of 80,000 or so clones, with about 88% occurring once and the leading ten covering approximately 8.4%. The TCR was taken from an adult with an advanced solid tumor such as melanoma, head and neck, liver or kidney cancer. Material: CD4+ or CD8+ T cells sorted from blood, obtained in a trial of the OX40 agonist ivuxolimab. J is TRBJ2-4 and V is TRBV4-2, with 15 positions matching TRBD2. CDR3 DNA sequence: TGTGCCAGCAGCCAAGACCCCTGGACTAGCGGGAGGGCCGAAACCAAAAACATTCAGTACTTC. Amino acids: CASSQDPWTSGRAETKNIQYF.